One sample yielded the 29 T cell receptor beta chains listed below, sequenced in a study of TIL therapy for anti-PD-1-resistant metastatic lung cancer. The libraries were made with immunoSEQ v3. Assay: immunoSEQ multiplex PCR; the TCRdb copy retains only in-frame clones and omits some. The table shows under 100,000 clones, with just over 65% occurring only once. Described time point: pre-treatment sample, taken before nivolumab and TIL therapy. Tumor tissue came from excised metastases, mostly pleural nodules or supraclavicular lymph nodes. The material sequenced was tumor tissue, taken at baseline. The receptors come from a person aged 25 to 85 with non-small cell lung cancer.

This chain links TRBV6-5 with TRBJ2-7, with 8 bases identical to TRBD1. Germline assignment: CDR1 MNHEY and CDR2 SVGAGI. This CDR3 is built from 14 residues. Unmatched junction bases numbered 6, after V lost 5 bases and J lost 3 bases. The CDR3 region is CASSNDRGHYEQYF. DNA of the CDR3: TGTGCCAGCAGTAACGACAGGGGTCACTACGAGCAGTACTTC.

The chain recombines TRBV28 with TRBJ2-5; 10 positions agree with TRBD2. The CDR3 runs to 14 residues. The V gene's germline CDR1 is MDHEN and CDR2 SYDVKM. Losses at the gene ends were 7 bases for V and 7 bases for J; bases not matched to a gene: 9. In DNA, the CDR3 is TGTGCCAGCACCACAGCGGGAGGGCGGGCGACCCAGTACTTC. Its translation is CASTTAGGRATQYF.

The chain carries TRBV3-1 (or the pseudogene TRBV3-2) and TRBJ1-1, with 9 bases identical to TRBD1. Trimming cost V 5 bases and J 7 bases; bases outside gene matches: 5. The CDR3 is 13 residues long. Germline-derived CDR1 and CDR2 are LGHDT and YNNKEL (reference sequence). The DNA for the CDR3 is TGTGCCAGCAGCTATCGACAGGGGGATGAAGCTTTCTTT. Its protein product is CASSYRQGDEAFF.

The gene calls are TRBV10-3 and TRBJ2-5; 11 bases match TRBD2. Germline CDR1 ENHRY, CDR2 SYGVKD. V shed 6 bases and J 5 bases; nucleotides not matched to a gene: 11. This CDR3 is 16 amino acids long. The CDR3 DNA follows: TGTGCCATCAGCTCGTTAGCGGGAGGGCCCTGGGAGACCCAGTACTTC. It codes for CAISSLAGGPWETQYF.

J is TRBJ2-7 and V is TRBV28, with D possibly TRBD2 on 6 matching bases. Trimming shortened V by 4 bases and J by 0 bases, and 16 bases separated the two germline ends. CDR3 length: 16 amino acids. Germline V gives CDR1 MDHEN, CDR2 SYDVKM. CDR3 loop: CASSSAGTGSSYEQYF. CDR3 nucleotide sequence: TGTGCCAGCAGTTCCGCCGGGACTGGGAGCTCCTACGAGCAGTACTTC.

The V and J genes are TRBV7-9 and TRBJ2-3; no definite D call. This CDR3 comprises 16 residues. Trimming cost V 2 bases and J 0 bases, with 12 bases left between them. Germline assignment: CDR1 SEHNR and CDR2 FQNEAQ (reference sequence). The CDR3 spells CASSLLGSVSTDTQYF. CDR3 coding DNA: TGTGCCAGCAGCTTATTAGGGTCAGTAAGCACAGATACGCAGTATTTT.

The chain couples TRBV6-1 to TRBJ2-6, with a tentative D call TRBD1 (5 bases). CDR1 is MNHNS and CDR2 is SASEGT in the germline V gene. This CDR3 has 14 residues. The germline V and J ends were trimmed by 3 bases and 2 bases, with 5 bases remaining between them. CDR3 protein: CASSDRAGANVLTF. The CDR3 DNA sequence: TGTGCCAGCAGTGACAGGGCTGGGGCCAACGTCCTGACTTTC.

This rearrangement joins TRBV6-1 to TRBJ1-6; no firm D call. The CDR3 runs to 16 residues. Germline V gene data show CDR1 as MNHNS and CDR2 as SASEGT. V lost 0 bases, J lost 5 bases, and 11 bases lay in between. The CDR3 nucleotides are TGTGCCAGCAGTGAAGCGGTGACGGAGGATAATTCACCCCTCCACTTT. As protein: CASSEAVTEDNSPLHF.

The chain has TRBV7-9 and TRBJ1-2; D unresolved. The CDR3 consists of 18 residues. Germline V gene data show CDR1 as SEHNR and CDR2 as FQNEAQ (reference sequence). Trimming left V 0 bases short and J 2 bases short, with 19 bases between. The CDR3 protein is CASSLASSSSQGNYGYTF. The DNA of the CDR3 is TGTGCCAGCAGCTTAGCGTCGAGCTCTAGTCAAGGGAACTATGGCTACACCTTC.

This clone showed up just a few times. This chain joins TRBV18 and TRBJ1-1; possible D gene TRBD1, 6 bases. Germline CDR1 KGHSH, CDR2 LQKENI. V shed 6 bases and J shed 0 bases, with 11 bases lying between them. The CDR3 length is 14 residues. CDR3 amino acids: CASSIGQLNTEAFF. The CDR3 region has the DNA TGTGCCAGCTCTATAGGACAGCTGAACACTGAAGCTTTCTTT. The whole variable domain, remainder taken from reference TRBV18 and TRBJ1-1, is NAGVMQNPRHLVRRRGQEARLRCSPMKGHSHVYWYRQLPEEGLKFMVYLQKENIIDESGMPKERFSAEFPKEGPSILRIQQVVRGDSAAYFCASSIGQLNTEAFFGQGTRLTVV.

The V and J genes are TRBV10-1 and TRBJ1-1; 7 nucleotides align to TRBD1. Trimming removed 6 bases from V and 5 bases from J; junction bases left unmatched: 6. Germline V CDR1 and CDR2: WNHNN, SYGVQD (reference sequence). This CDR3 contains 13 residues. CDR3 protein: CASSLQGLTEAFF. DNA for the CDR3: TGCGCCAGCAGCCTACAGGGGCTAACTGAAGCTTTCTTT.

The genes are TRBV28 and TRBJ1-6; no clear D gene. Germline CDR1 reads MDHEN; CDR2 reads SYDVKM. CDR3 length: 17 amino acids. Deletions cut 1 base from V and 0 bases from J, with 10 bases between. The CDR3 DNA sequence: TGTGCCAGCAGTTTATTTCTTGTTAGCTCCTATAATTCACCCCTCCACTTT. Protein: CASSLFLVSSYNSPLHF.

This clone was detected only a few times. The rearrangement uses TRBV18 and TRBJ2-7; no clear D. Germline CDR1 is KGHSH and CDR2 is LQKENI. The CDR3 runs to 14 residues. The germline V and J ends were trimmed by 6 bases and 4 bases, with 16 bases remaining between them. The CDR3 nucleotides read TGTGCCAGCTCCGACCGGTTTGGTCTTTACGAGCAGTACTTC. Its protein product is CASSDRFGLYEQYF.

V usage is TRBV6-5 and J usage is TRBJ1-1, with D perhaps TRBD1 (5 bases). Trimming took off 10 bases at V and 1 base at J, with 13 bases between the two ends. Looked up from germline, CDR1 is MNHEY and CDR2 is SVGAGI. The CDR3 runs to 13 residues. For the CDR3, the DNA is TGTGCCATATTGGGACCGAGGAACACTGAAGCTTTCTTT. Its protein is CAILGPRNTEAFF.

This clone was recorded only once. This CDR3 is CASSNLAGSYNEQFF. CDR3 nucleotide sequence: TGCGCCAGCAGCAATCTAGCGGGATCCTACAATGAGCAGTTCTTC. This chain links TRBV5-1 with TRBJ2-1; 9 bases agree with TRBD2. With 4 bases clipped from V and 1 base from J, the junction kept 3 bases outside the gene matches. Germline V gene data show CDR1 as SGHRS and CDR2 as YFSETQ. This CDR3 is built from 15 residues.

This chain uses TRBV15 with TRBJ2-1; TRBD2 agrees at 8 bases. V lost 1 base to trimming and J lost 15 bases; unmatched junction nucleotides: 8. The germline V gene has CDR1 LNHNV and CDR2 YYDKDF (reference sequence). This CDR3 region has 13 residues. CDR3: CATSRARGGVAFF. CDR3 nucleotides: TGTGCCACCAGCAGAGCACGGGGGGGGGTTGCGTTCTTC.

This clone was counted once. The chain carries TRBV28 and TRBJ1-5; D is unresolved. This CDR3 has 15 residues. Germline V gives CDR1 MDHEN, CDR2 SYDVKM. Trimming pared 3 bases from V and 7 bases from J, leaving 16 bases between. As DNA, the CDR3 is TGTGCCAGCAGTTTGAAGGGCTGGGGTTTGCAGCCCCAGCATTTT. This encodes CASSLKGWGLQPQHF.

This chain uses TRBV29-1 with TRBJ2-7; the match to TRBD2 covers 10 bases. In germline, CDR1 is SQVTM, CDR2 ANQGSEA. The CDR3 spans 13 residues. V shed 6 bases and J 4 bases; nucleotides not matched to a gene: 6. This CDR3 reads CSVRSSGSYEQYF. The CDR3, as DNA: TGCAGCGTGCGGTCTAGCGGGAGTTACGAGCAGTACTTC.

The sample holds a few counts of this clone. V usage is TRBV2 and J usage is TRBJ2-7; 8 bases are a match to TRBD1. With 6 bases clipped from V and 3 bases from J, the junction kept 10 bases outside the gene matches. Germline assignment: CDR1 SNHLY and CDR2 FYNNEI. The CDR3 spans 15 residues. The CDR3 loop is CASSAGTGLSYEQYF. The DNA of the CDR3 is TGTGCCAGCAGCGCTGGGACAGGTTTGAGCTACGAGCAGTACTTC. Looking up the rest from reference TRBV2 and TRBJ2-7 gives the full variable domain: EPEVTQTPSHQVTQMGQEVILRCVPISNHLYFYWYRQILGQKVEFLVSFYNNEISEKSEIFDDQFSVERPDGSNFTLKIRSTKLEDSAMYFCASSAGTGLSYEQYFGPGTRLTVT.

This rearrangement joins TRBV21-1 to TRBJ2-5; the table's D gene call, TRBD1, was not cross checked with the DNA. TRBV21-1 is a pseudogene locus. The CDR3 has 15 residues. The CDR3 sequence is CASSKVQGTQETQYF. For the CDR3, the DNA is TGTGCCAGCAGCAAAGTACAGGGGACCCAAGAGACCCAGTACTTC.

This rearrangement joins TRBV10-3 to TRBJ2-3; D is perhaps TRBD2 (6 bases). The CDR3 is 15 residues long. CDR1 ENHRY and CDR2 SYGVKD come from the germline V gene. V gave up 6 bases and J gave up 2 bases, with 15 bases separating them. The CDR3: CAIREGTFYTDTQYF. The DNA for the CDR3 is TGTGCCATCAGGGAAGGGACTTTCTACACAGATACGCAGTATTTT.

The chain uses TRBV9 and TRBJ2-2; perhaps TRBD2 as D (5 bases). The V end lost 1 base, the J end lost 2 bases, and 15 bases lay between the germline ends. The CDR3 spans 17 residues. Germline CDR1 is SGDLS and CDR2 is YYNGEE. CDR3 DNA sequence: TGTGCCAGCAGCGTAACTTTGAGGGAGCCTAACACCGGGGAGCTGTTTTTT. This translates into CASSVTLREPNTGELFF.

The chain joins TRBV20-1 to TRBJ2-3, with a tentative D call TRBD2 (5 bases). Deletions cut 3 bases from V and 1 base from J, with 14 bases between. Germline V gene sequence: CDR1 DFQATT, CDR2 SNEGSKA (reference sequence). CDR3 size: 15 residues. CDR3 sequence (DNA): TGCAGTGCTAGTGATAGGACTGGCGGCACAGATACGCAGTATTTT. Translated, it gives CSASDRTGGTDTQYF.

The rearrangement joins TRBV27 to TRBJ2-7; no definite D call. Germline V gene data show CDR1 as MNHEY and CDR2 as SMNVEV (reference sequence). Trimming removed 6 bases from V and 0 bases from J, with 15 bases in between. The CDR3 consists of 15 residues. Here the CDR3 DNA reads TGTGCCAGCAGCCACAGAAAACTTGCCTCCTACGAGCAGTACTTC. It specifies CASSHRKLASYEQYF.

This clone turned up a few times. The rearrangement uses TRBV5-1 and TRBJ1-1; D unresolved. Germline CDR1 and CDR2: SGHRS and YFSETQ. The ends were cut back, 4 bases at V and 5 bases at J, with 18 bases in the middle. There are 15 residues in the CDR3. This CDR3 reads CASSPPQRPPTEAFF. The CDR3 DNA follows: TGCGCCAGCAGCCCTCCCCAGAGACCGCCAACTGAAGCTTTCTTT.

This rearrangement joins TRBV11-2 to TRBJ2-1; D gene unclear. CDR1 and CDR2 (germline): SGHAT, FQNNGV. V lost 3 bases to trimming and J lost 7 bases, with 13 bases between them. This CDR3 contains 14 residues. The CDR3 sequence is CASSFEPQANEQFF. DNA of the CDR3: TGTGCCAGCAGCTTCGAGCCCCAGGCGAATGAGCAGTTCTTC.

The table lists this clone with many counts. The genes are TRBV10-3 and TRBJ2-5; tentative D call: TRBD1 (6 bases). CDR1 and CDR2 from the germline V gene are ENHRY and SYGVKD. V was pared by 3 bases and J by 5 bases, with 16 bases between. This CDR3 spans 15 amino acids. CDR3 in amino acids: CAISDEGDHRETQYF. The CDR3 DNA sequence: TGTGCCATCAGTGATGAGGGGGACCACCGGGAGACCCAGTACTTC.

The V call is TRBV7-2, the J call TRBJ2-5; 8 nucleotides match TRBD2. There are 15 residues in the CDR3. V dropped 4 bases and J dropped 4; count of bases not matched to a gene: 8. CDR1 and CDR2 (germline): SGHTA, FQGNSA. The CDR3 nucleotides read TGTGCCAGCAGCTCCAGAGTAGCGGGAATAGAGACCCAGTACTTC. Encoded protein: CASSSRVAGIETQYF.

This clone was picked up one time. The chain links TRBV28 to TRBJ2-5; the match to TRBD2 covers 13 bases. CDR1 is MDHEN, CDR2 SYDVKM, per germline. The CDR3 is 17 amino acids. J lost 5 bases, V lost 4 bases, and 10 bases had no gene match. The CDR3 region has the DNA TGTGCCAGCAGTTACCCGTTGGGACTAGCGGGGTATGAGACCCAGTACTTC. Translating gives CASSYPLGLAGYETQYF.